These 15 T cell receptor beta chains originate from one sample sequenced in a study of beta chain features in type 1 diabetes. Investigators reverse transcribed all isolated RNA, so they sequenced expressed TCRB transcripts. Clones were sequenced by immunoSEQ multiplex PCR, and TCRdb holds only the in-frame ones, with some missing. Of under 450,000 clones listed, over 11% are singletons. Sequencing used naive CD4+ T cells from blood. These TCRs come from a man aged 30 to 39 in good health.

This clone occurred a few times. The chain carries TRBV7-2 and TRBJ2-1; TRBD2 agrees at 15 bases. Trimming at V came to 5 bases and at J to 7 bases, leaving 9 bases not matched to a gene. This CDR3 is built from 17 residues. Germline V lookup: CDR1 SGHTA, CDR2 FQGNSA. This CDR3 is CASSPMGLAGGLNEQFF. The CDR3 nucleotides are TGTGCCAGCAGCCCGATGGGACTAGCGGGAGGACTGAATGAGCAGTTCTTC.

CDR3 protein: CASSPLATYNEQFF. In DNA, the CDR3 is TGTGCCAGCAGCCCCCTAGCGACCTACAATGAGCAGTTCTTC. V and J are TRBV7-9 and TRBJ2-1; D perhaps matches TRBD2 (6 bases). The CDR3 consists of 14 residues. Trimming took off 5 bases at V and 2 bases at J, with 10 bases between the two ends. Germline V gene lookup returns CDR1 SEHNR and CDR2 FQNEAQ (reference sequence).

Ten or more counts support this clone. V and J are TRBV10-3 and TRBJ2-7; the match to TRBD1 covers 9 bases. Germline V lookup: CDR1 ENHRY, CDR2 SYGVKD. The CDR3 covers 14 residues. The junction had 4 bases not matched to a gene; V was cut back by 5 bases and J by 2 bases. CDR3: CAISSGTGTYEQYV. CDR3 coding DNA: TGTGCCATCAGTTCCGGGACAGGGACCTACGAGCAGTACGTC.

This clone came up a few times. This chain uses TRBV10-3 with TRBJ1-2, with a weak D call TRBD1 (5 bases). CDR1 and CDR2 (germline): ENHRY, SYGVKD. The germline V and J ends were trimmed by 7 bases and 2 bases, with 11 bases remaining between them. This CDR3 has 13 amino acids. CDR3 in amino acids: CAITRQLNYGYTF. In nucleotides, the CDR3 is TGTGCCATCACTCGACAGTTAAACTATGGCTACACCTTC.

The chain recombines TRBV11-2 with TRBJ2-2; D gene ambiguous. Germline V lookup: CDR1 SGHAT, CDR2 FQNNGV. V gave up 1 base and J gave up 7 bases, with 7 bases separating them. There are 13 residues in the CDR3. The CDR3 sequence: CASSLVEIGELFF. CDR3 sequence (DNA): TGTGCCAGCAGCTTAGTCGAGATCGGGGAGCTGTTTTTT.

The J gene is TRBJ1-5, the V gene TRBV6-1; D is unclear. The CDR3 has 17 residues. The V end was cut by 1 base, the J end by 5 bases, with 18 bases between. Germline V lookup: CDR1 MNHNS, CDR2 SASEGT. The CDR3 DNA sequence: TGTGCCAGCAGTGAAGTTCTTTCGTTTACGTACGATCAGCCCCAGCATTTT. It translates to CASSEVLSFTYDQPQHF.

This clone was observed once. This chain joins TRBV27 and TRBJ2-1, with 9 bases matching TRBD2. V lost 5 bases, J lost 2 bases, and 10 bases stayed unmatched. The CDR3 is 17 amino acids. The germline V gene encodes CDR1 MNHEY and CDR2 SMNVEV (reference sequence). The CDR3 spells CASSPARERGAYNEQFF. The CDR3 DNA follows: TGTGCCAGCAGTCCCGCCCGGGAGCGGGGGGCCTACAATGAGCAGTTCTTC.

This clone was seen only a few times. The rearrangement links TRBV18 to TRBJ2-1; 9 nucleotides align to TRBD2. Trimming cost V 5 bases and J 0 bases; bases outside gene matches: 5. This CDR3 spans 16 amino acids. Germline CDR1 is KGHSH and CDR2 is LQKENI. The CDR3 sequence is CASSYSGSSSYNEQFF. CDR3 nucleotide sequence: TGTGCCAGCTCATATAGCGGGAGTAGCTCCTACAATGAGCAGTTCTTC.

This chain uses TRBV5-1 with TRBJ2-7; D is possibly TRBD1 or TRBD2 (5 bases each). Germline-derived CDR1 and CDR2 are SGHRS and YFSETQ. CDR3 length: 13 amino acids. V lost 4 bases to trimming and J lost 5 bases, with 13 bases between them. This CDR3 reads CASSPQGVNEQYF. In DNA form, the CDR3 reads TGCGCCAGCAGCCCGCAGGGAGTCAACGAGCAGTACTTC.

This clone was counted between two and nine times. CDR3 DNA: TGCAGCGTTGCCGACAGTGGGGAGACCCAGTACTTC. This encodes CSVADSGETQYF. The chain has TRBV29-1 and TRBJ2-5; TRBD1 is a possible D gene (5 bases). In germline, CDR1 is SQVTM, CDR2 ANQGSEA. CDR3 length: 12 amino acids. The germline V and J ends were trimmed by 4 bases and 5 bases, with 11 bases remaining between them.

This rearrangement joins TRBV7-7 to TRBJ2-3, with D tentatively TRBD1 (6 bases). Germline V gene lookup returns CDR1 SSHAT and CDR2 FNYEAQ (reference sequence). The CDR3 has 14 amino acids. The germline V and J ends were trimmed by 3 bases and 0 bases, with 7 bases remaining between them. The CDR3 nucleotides read TGTGCCAGCAGCTTGGACAGAAGCACAGATACGCAGTATTTT. This sequence encodes CASSLDRSTDTQYF.

V is TRBV4-3 and J is TRBJ2-3; 7 bases fit TRBD1. Germline V gene sequence: CDR1 LGHNA, CDR2 YSLEER. The CDR3 consists of 16 residues. The junction had 6 bases not matched to a gene; V was cut back by 2 bases and J by 1 base. The CDR3 DNA reads TGCGCCAGCAGCCAAATCGTAGACAGGGGCACAGATACGCAGTATTTT. Its protein product is CASSQIVDRGTDTQYF.

The chain uses TRBV13 and TRBJ1-2, with TRBD1 matching over 11 bases. The germline CDR1 and CDR2 sequences are PRHDT and FYEKMQ (reference sequence). This CDR3 has 15 residues. Trimming at V came to 5 bases and at J to 6 bases, leaving 8 bases not matched to a gene. CDR3 nucleotide sequence: TGTGCCAGCAGCCCCCGTCCGGGACAGGGGGATGGCTACACCTTC. This encodes CASSPRPGQGDGYTF.

The genes are TRBV5-8 and TRBJ2-7; D unclear. Per the germline V gene, CDR1 is SGHTS and CDR2 is YDEGEE. The CDR3 covers 17 residues. V was clipped by 6 bases and J by 1 base, with 23 bases between them. Written as DNA, the CDR3 is TGTGCCAGCACATCCCAGGCCGGGCCAATTTTTTCCTACGAGCAGTACTTC. Translating gives CASTSQAGPIFSYEQYF. The full variable domain, completed using reference TRBV5-8 and TRBJ2-7, is EAGVTQSPTHLIKTRGQQATLRCSPISGHTSVYWYQQALGLGLQFLLWYDEGEERNRGNFPPRFSGRQFPNYSSELNVNALELEDSALYLCASTSQAGPIFSYEQYFGPGTRLTVT.

In this sample, this clone turned up a few times. The chain joins TRBV4-3 to TRBJ1-1; D gene unclear. Germline loops: CDR1 LGHNA, CDR2 YSLEER. The CDR3 length is 13 residues. V lost 0 bases and J lost 2, with 4 bases in between. CDR3 DNA sequence: TGCGCCAGCAGCCAAGAGGTTAACACTGAAGCTTTCTTT. Translating gives CASSQEVNTEAFF.